The clone carrying this T cell receptor (beta chain) was seen a handful of times. Its cognate antigen is unknown. Libraries were prepared by immunoSEQ multiplex PCR; TCRdb keeps only in-frame clonotypes and omits some of them. The data show approximately 82,000 clones, 85% to 95% seen once. These data come from a study of graft-versus-host responses after intestinal transplantation. Germline V gene lookup returns CDR1 SGHNT and CDR2 YYREEE (reference sequence). CDR3 length: 11 amino acids. V gave up 3 bases and J gave up 3 bases, with 2 bases separating them. This receptor was obtained from a human donor who was the organ donor for an intestinal transplant. The gene calls are TRBV5-4 and TRBJ2-3; no clear D gene. The source was unstimulated CD8+ T cells sorted from spleen or lymph node cells, collected before transplant. The CDR3 DNA follows: TGTGCCAGCAGCTCAACAGATACGCAGTATTTT. Amino acids: CASSSTDTQYF.